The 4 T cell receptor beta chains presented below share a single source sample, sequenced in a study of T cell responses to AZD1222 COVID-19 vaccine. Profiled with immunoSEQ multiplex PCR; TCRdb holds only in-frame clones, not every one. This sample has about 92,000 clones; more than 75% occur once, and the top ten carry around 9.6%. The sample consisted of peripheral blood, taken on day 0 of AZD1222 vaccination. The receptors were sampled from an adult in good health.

CDR3 coding DNA: TGTGCCAGCAGTGAAAGGAGGGGACAGGGGGCATTTCAGTACTTC. The encoded protein is CASSERRGQGAFQYF. V and J are TRBV6-1 and TRBJ2-7; the match to TRBD1 covers 12 bases. Germline V gives CDR1 MNHNS, CDR2 SASEGT. The CDR3 is 15 amino acids. The trim removed 2 bases at V and 10 bases at J, leaving 9 bases unmatched.

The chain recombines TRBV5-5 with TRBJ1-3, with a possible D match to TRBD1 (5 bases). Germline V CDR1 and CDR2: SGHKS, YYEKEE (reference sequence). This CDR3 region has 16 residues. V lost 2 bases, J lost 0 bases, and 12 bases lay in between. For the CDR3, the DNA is TGTGCCAGCAGCTTAAGATTAGGGGTCTCTGGAAACACCATATATTTT. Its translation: CASSLRLGVSGNTIYF.

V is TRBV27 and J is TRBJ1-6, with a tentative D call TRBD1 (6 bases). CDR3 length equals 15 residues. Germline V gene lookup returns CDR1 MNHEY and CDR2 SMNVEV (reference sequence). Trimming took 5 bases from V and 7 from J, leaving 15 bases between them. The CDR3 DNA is TGTGCCAGCAGTACGCGGGGGGCGCGGAATTCACCCCTCCACTTT. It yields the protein CASSTRGARNSPLHF.

The DNA for the CDR3 is TGTGCCAGCAGCGTGGCGGGAATGGGGTTGGGTGAGCAGTTCTTC. It codes for CASSVAGMGLGEQFF. The chain couples TRBV7-3 to TRBJ2-1; maybe TRBD2 (6 bases). V was shortened by 5 bases and J by 9 bases, with 20 bases between the two germline ends. CDR1 SGHTA and CDR2 FQGTGA come from the germline V gene. This CDR3 is built from 15 residues.